This TCR beta chain was captured in a study of CD8 T cells in Susac syndrome (dated 2019 in TCRdb). With regard to the full study: Repertoire sequencing was used to test whether CD8+ T cell activation and differentiation in Susac syndrome was antigen driven. The clonality of the CD8+ T cell repertoire was compared across about a dozen healthy donors, about 14 Susac syndrome patients and fewer than 16 multiple sclerosis patients. Findings and caveats that apply to the study as a whole: The study acknowledged that relatively few individuals were included in the TCR sequencing and HLA analysis.

Including the terminal cysteine and phenylalanine, the CDR3 comprises 14 residues. Here the CDR3 DNA is all that survives: 42 bases in frame from base 1. Looking up the germline V gene (reference sequence) yields CDR1 MNHEY and CDR2 SMNVEV. V is shortened by 4 bases, J by 5 bases, and the region joining them spans 15 bases. RNA was extracted using the RNeasy kit, and roughly 0.5 to 1 microgram was reverse transcribed with random hexamers. The immunoSEQ multiplex PCR assay, covering 54 Vbeta and 13 Jbeta segments, was used to amplify TCR beta CDR3 regions. To correct PCR amplification bias, a synthetic template baseline was used for both primer optimization and computational correction. Processing in the source paper ran as follows. Reads were assigned to V, D and J genes according to IMGT and analyzed in immunoSEQ Analyzer, with only productive sequences retained. To calculate clonality, Shannon entropy was normalized by log2 of the number of productive unique sequences and then subtracted from one. For each patient and control, public and private clones were evaluated among the 100 most prevalent clones. Clones were defined as Susac-specific if absent from the healthy and MS cohorts, from over a thousand published viral clones and from other ImmuneACCESS disease sequences. TCRdb reprocessed the public reads (quality trimming at Q25 with fastp, clone calling with MiXCR) and kept in-frame beta chains. For every CDR3 protein sequence, its rows merge into one entry that carries the most common genes and DNA. The V and J calls were determined by TCRdb, not by the authors. The sample includes about 290,000 distinct CDR3 sequences, with roughly 85% observed a single time. The top ten clonotypes cover approximately 0.2% of the sample.

High-throughput TCR beta sequencing profiled peripheral blood CD8+ and CD4+ T cells from healthy donors, Susac syndrome patients and multiple sclerosis patients. The multiple sclerosis controls were treatment-naive patients who had stable or active relapsing-remitting disease and met the revised McDonald criteria. Bulk CD8+ and CD4+ T cells were purified by magnetic negative isolation, whereas CD8+ TEMRA cells were enriched by FACS. Blood was drawn into EDTA tubes, processed within 24 hours, and PBMCs were isolated by density gradient centrifugation. PBMCs intended for TCR sequencing were cryopreserved in liquid nitrogen and thawed later in a water bath at 37 degrees C. The sorted or isolated CD4+, CD8+ and CD8+ TEMRA cells had a purity of 90% or higher. The count of this clonotype is one. Its antigen is still unknown. No clone much larger than this one lies a single base away; base qualities are absent. One read offers little support.

The origin of this receptor is a human donor with multiple sclerosis. The sequencing sample was made of CD8+ T cells from PBMCs. The V gene is TRBV27 and the J gene is TRBJ2-7; the D gene is unclear. The base sequence is TGTGCCAGCAGTTCCCCGCTAGGGTTGAACGAGCAGTACTTC. Translation gives CASSSPLGLNEQYF.